This entry concerns a single T cell receptor beta chain. Its cognate antigen is unknown. The CDR3 has 14 amino acids. V dropped 0 bases and J dropped 2 bases, with 7 bases sitting between them. The sample belongs to a study of cytomegalovirus exposure and HLA in healthy donors. Turning to the study itself: Sequencing of about 179 million T cells in an earlier analysis found under 120 million unique TCR beta sequences. Study-level points and caveats: V- and J-gene trimming of TCR beta was linked (in a later analysis) to a missense DCLRE1C variant. Among the CMV-associated chains, a few were confirmed in vitro as specific for CMV antigens.

There were likely unrecorded immune exposures, though donors were nominally healthy when sampled. It was with 60 Vbeta and 13 Jbeta primers that the PCR ran. Assay: immunoSEQ multiplex PCR; the TCRdb copy retains only in-frame clones and omits some. This table has some 150,000 clones, about 75% appearing once. This receptor was taken from a woman aged 25 to 45 in good health and CMV-seronegative. The chain combines TRBV23-1 with TRBJ1-2, with D possibly being TRBD1 (5 bases). TRBV23-1 is recorded as an ORF, its role being uncertain. Sequencing used PBMCs. The chain's CDR3 is CASSQSGVNYGYTF. In nucleotides, the CDR3 is TGCGCCAGCAGTCAATCAGGGGTGAACTATGGCTACACCTTC.